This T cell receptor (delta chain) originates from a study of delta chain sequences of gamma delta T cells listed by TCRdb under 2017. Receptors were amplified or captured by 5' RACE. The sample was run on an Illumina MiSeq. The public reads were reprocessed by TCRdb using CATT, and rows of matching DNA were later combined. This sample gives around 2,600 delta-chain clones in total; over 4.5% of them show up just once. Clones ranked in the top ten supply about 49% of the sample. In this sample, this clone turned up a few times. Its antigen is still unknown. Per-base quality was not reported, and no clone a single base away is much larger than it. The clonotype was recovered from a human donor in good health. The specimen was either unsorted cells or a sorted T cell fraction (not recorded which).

CDR3 reads: CACDTAGPSSWDTDKLIF. At the DNA level, the sequence is TGTGCCTGTGACACCGCCGGACCTAGCTCCTGGGACACCGATAAACTCATCTTT. The chain joins TRDV2 to TRDJ1; a tentative D match to TRDD3 spans 5 bases. The CDR3 runs 18 amino acids, cysteine and phenylalanine included. Only CDR3 DNA remains: 54 bases, in frame from the first base. The germline V gene specifies GEAIGNYY as CDR1 and EKD as CDR2. V sheds 0 bases and J sheds 0 bases, leaving 19 bases between their ends.